Listed below are T cell receptor beta chains from one sample, sequenced in a study of T-cell memory formation after mild COVID-19. TCRdb independently ran MiXCR on the 5' RACE reads; one entry per CDR3 protein. The repertoire holds fewer than 250,000 distinct CDR3 sequences, with around 27% as singletons. The source material was PBMCs or a T cell subset sorted from them (not recorded which). The receptors shown here come from an adult woman who had mild COVID-19 (a few samples of this study predate the infection). Cell type and time point are not known. Both conserved end residues are part of each CDR3. A D gene is named only where the DNA matches it firmly. The size field is filled for only some rows; it gives once, few, many or a size class.

j_call: TRBJ2-3
d_call: .
clone_size: few
v_call: TRBV5-1
cdr3_aa: CASSLALDPTGNTDTQYF
cdr3_nt: TGCGCCAGCAGCTTGGCCTTGGACCCGACTGGAAACACAGATACGCAGTATTTT

j_call: TRBJ1-6
d_call: .
clone_size: few
v_call: TRBV24-1
cdr3_aa: CATSEEGRPLHF
cdr3_nt: TGTGCCACCAGTGAAGAGGGACGTCCCCTCCACTTT

j_call: TRBJ2-1
d_call: TRBD2
clone_size: few
v_call: TRBV9
cdr3_aa: CASSGARLAGNYNEQFF
cdr3_nt: TGTGCCAGCAGCGGCGCCCGGCTAGCGGGCAACTACAATGAGCAGTTCTTC

j_call: TRBJ2-7
d_call: TRBD1
clone_size: .
v_call: TRBV5-4
cdr3_aa: CASRAGQGANYEQYF
cdr3_nt: TGTGCCAGCAGAGCCGGACAGGGGGCCAACTACGAGCAGTACTTC

j_call: TRBJ2-3
d_call: TRBD1
clone_size: .
v_call: TRBV20-1
cdr3_aa: CSARGDRADTQYF
cdr3_nt: TGCAGTGCTAGAGGGGACAGGGCAGATACGCAGTATTTT

j_call: TRBJ1-2
d_call: .
clone_size: .
v_call: TRBV4-1
cdr3_aa: CASSQDPGVYGYTF
cdr3_nt: TGCGCCAGCAGCCAAGATCCGGGGGTCTATGGCTACACCTTC

j_call: TRBJ1-5
d_call: .
clone_size: few
v_call: TRBV15
cdr3_aa: CATSSGNQPQHF
cdr3_nt: TGTGCCACCAGCTCAGGGAATCAGCCCCAGCATTTT

j_call: TRBJ1-1
d_call: .
clone_size: .
v_call: TRBV7-2
cdr3_aa: CASSPRGARTEAFF
cdr3_nt: TGTGCCAGCAGCCCCCGAGGGGCGAGGACTGAAGCTTTCTTT

j_call: TRBJ2-5
d_call: .
clone_size: .
v_call: TRBV4-1
cdr3_aa: CASSHVLETQYF
cdr3_nt: TGCGCCAGCAGCCACGTATTAGAGACCCAGTACTTC

j_call: TRBJ2-3
d_call: .
clone_size: few
v_call: TRBV5-1
cdr3_aa: CASSLDGISTDTQYF
cdr3_nt: TGCGCCAGCAGCTTGGACGGGATAAGCACAGATACGCAGTATTTT

j_call: TRBJ2-1
d_call: .
clone_size: .
v_call: TRBV5-6
cdr3_aa: CASSVRNEQFF
cdr3_nt: TGTGCCAGCAGCGTCAGGAATGAGCAGTTCTTC

j_call: TRBJ2-5
d_call: TRBD1
clone_size: few
v_call: TRBV7-9
cdr3_aa: CASSLGGQQETQYF
cdr3_nt: TGTGCCAGCAGCTTAGGGGGACAGCAAGAGACCCAGTACTTC

j_call: TRBJ2-5
d_call: .
clone_size: .
v_call: TRBV29-1
cdr3_aa: CSVEEQYPETQYF
cdr3_nt: TGCAGCGTTGAAGAGCAATACCCGGAGACCCAGTACTTC

j_call: TRBJ1-2
d_call: .
clone_size: few
v_call: TRBV27
cdr3_aa: CASSPQGSNYGYTF
cdr3_nt: TGTGCCAGCAGTCCTCAGGGATCTAACTATGGCTACACCTTC

j_call: TRBJ1-6
d_call: .
clone_size: few
v_call: TRBV7-3
cdr3_aa: CASSLTGGRSPLHF
cdr3_nt: TGTGCCAGCAGCTTAACGGGGGGAAGGTCACCCCTCCACTTT

j_call: TRBJ1-1
d_call: .
clone_size: .
v_call: TRBV5-1
cdr3_aa: CASTSFEGGTEAFF
cdr3_nt: TGCGCCAGCACCTCCTTTGAGGGGGGCACTGAAGCTTTCTTT

j_call: TRBJ2-1
d_call: .
clone_size: .
v_call: TRBV12-3/TRBV12-4
cdr3_aa: CASSPSDSGHEQFF
cdr3_nt: TGTGCCAGCAGTCCCTCAGATAGCGGCCATGAGCAGTTCTTC

j_call: TRBJ2-1
d_call: .
clone_size: few
v_call: TRBV12-3/TRBV12-4
cdr3_aa: CASTLSNEQFF
cdr3_nt: TGTGCCAGCACCCTTTCCAATGAGCAGTTCTTC

j_call: TRBJ2-1
d_call: TRBD1
clone_size: few
v_call: TRBV24-1
cdr3_aa: CATSDHRGSEQFF
cdr3_nt: TGTGCCACCAGTGATCACAGGGGAAGCGAGCAGTTCTTC

j_call: TRBJ2-3
d_call: .
clone_size: .
v_call: TRBV4-2
cdr3_aa: CASSQGTVGGLADTQYF
cdr3_nt: TGTGCCAGCAGCCAAGGGACTGTCGGGGGTTTGGCAGATACGCAGTATTTT

j_call: TRBJ2-7
d_call: .
clone_size: .
v_call: TRBV20-1
cdr3_aa: CSARDLETPPIYEQYF
cdr3_nt: TGCAGTGCTAGAGATCTGGAGACTCCACCAATCTACGAGCAGTACTTC

j_call: TRBJ2-5
d_call: TRBD1
clone_size: .
v_call: TRBV6-5
cdr3_aa: CASSYPDGTGEETQYF
cdr3_nt: TGTGCCAGCAGTTATCCGGACGGGACAGGGGAAGAGACCCAGTACTTC

j_call: TRBJ2-1
d_call: .
clone_size: .
v_call: TRBV14
cdr3_aa: CASSQDWAAVSYNEQFF
cdr3_nt: TGTGCCAGCAGCCAAGATTGGGCTGCAGTATCCTACAATGAGCAGTTCTTC

j_call: TRBJ2-3
d_call: .
clone_size: many
v_call: TRBV2
cdr3_aa: CASRVLADTQYF
cdr3_nt: TGTGCCAGCAGGGTACTAGCCGATACGCAGTATTTT